A selection of T cell receptor beta chains follows, all from one sample in a study of T cell repertoires in cytomegalovirus infection. Via MiXCR, TCRdb re-called the reads, giving one row per CDR3 protein. The table includes about 600,000 distinct CDR3 sequences, 20% to 25% detected once. What was sequenced was CD8+ T cells from PBMCs. The receptor source for this set is a human donor in good health (CMV status not recorded). Some clones in this sample may be carry-over from other donors' samples. Both conserved end residues are part of each CDR3. The order of the fields is clone size, D gene, J gene, V gene, CDR3 protein, CDR3 DNA. The D gene is left open where the match is weak. Size values are once, few and many counts, or a class for expanded clones, and some rows have none.

clone size: many
D gene: NA
J gene: TRBJ1-6
V gene: TRBV14
CDR3 protein: CASSLSGSYNSPLHF
CDR3 DNA: TGTGCCAGCAGCTTATCGGGCTCCTATAATTCACCCCTCCACTTT

clone size: NA
D gene: TRBD1
J gene: TRBJ2-3
V gene: TRBV7-9
CDR3 protein: CASSWPGQGADTQYF
CDR3 DNA: TGTGCCAGCAGCTGGCCGGGACAGGGGGCTGATACGCAGTATTTT

clone size: many
D gene: TRBD2
J gene: TRBJ2-5
V gene: TRBV7-2
CDR3 protein: CASSLRGAGIQETQYF
CDR3 DNA: TGTGCCAGCAGCCTTCGCGGAGCGGGGATCCAAGAGACCCAGTACTTC

clone size: many
D gene: NA
J gene: TRBJ1-5
V gene: TRBV7-9
CDR3 protein: CASSPGSNQPQHF
CDR3 DNA: TGTGCCAGCAGCCCTGGTTCCAATCAGCCCCAGCATTTT

clone size: few
D gene: TRBD1
J gene: TRBJ1-1
V gene: TRBV7-3
CDR3 protein: CASSATGGYTEAFF
CDR3 DNA: TGTGCCAGCAGCGCAACAGGGGGATACACTGAAGCTTTCTTT

clone size: NA
D gene: TRBD1
J gene: TRBJ2-5
V gene: TRBV20-1
CDR3 protein: CSAWDRGSETQYF
CDR3 DNA: TGCAGTGCCTGGGACAGGGGGTCGGAGACCCAGTACTTC

clone size: NA
D gene: NA
J gene: TRBJ1-2
V gene: TRBV29-1
CDR3 protein: CSVEDRQGPDYGYTF
CDR3 DNA: TGCAGCGTTGAAGATCGACAAGGGCCAGACTATGGCTACACCTTC

clone size: NA
D gene: TRBD1
J gene: TRBJ2-7
V gene: TRBV6-6
CDR3 protein: CASSPYLGQGGNEQYF
CDR3 DNA: TGTGCCAGCAGTCCCTACCTGGGACAGGGGGGCAACGAGCAGTACTTC

clone size: NA
D gene: TRBD1
J gene: TRBJ2-7
V gene: TRBV25-1
CDR3 protein: CASSEGQRATYEQYF
CDR3 DNA: TGTGCCAGCAGTGAGGGACAGCGAGCGACCTACGAGCAGTACTTC

clone size: many
D gene: NA
J gene: TRBJ2-3
V gene: TRBV6-2/TRBV6-3
CDR3 protein: CASSRQGTDTQYF
CDR3 DNA: TGTGCCAGCAGCAGACAGGGCACAGATACGCAGTATTTT

clone size: NA
D gene: NA
J gene: TRBJ1-1
V gene: TRBV19
CDR3 protein: CASSLSQTQNTEAFF
CDR3 DNA: TGTGCCAGTAGTCTGTCTCAGACTCAGAACACTGAAGCTTTCTTT

clone size: few
D gene: NA
J gene: TRBJ2-1
V gene: TRBV2
CDR3 protein: CASSEIIVGPYNEQFF
CDR3 DNA: TGTGCCAGCAGTGAAATTATAGTGGGCCCATACAATGAGCAGTTCTTC

clone size: NA
D gene: NA
J gene: TRBJ1-2
V gene: TRBV25-1
CDR3 protein: CASSEYWTDYGYTF
CDR3 DNA: TGTGCCAGCAGTGAATATTGGACAGACTATGGCTACACCTTC

clone size: few
D gene: NA
J gene: TRBJ1-5
V gene: TRBV15
CDR3 protein: CATSSDRGGGQPQHF
CDR3 DNA: TGTGCCACCAGCAGTGACCGGGGAGGGGGTCAGCCCCAGCATTTT

clone size: many
D gene: TRBD1
J gene: TRBJ1-5
V gene: TRBV7-2
CDR3 protein: CASSLGGTELNQPQHF
CDR3 DNA: TGTGCCAGCAGCTTAGGAGGGACAGAGCTCAATCAGCCCCAGCATTTT

clone size: NA
D gene: TRBD2
J gene: TRBJ2-1
V gene: TRBV5-4
CDR3 protein: CASRSPGLAGPSSYNEQFF
CDR3 DNA: TGTGCCAGCAGGAGTCCGGGACTAGCGGGGCCGAGCTCCTACAATGAGCAGTTCTTC

clone size: NA
D gene: NA
J gene: TRBJ1-1
V gene: TRBV5-6
CDR3 protein: CASSLEARRGAFF
CDR3 DNA: TGTGCCAGCAGCTTGGAAGCAAGGAGGGGAGCTTTCTTT

clone size: NA
D gene: NA
J gene: TRBJ2-2
V gene: TRBV19
CDR3 protein: CASSPGPSAGELFF
CDR3 DNA: TGTGCCAGTAGTCCGGGACCGTCGGCCGGGGAGCTGTTTTTT

clone size: many
D gene: NA
J gene: TRBJ1-1
V gene: TRBV7-3
CDR3 protein: CASSLSPGPMNTEAFF
CDR3 DNA: TGTGCCAGCAGCTTAAGTCCGGGCCCGATGAACACTGAAGCTTTCTTT

clone size: few
D gene: NA
J gene: TRBJ1-3
V gene: TRBV5-1
CDR3 protein: CASSLTTQSGGNTIYF
CDR3 DNA: TGCGCCAGCAGCTTGACGACACAGTCGGGTGGAAACACCATATATTTT

clone size: few
D gene: TRBD1
J gene: TRBJ2-2
V gene: TRBV29-1
CDR3 protein: CSVTRQGMDTGELFF
CDR3 DNA: TGCAGCGTCACCCGACAGGGAATGGACACCGGGGAGCTGTTTTTT

clone size: NA
D gene: TRBD1
J gene: TRBJ2-1
V gene: TRBV15
CDR3 protein: CATSRDRGLYNEQFF
CDR3 DNA: TGTGCCACCAGCAGAGACAGGGGGCTCTACAATGAGCAGTTCTTC

clone size: few
D gene: NA
J gene: TRBJ1-1
V gene: TRBV20-1
CDR3 protein: CSAPLGGEAFF
CDR3 DNA: TGCAGTGCCCCTCTTGGGGGGGAAGCTTTCTTT

clone size: NA
D gene: NA
J gene: TRBJ1-3
V gene: TRBV5-4
CDR3 protein: CASSFGIGPIYF
CDR3 DNA: TGTGCCAGCAGCTTCGGTATCGGCCCCATATATTTT

clone size: NA
D gene: TRBD1
J gene: TRBJ1-2
V gene: TRBV7-8
CDR3 protein: CASSLTGEGGYTF
CDR3 DNA: TGTGCCAGCAGCTTGACAGGGGAGGGAGGCTACACCTTC

clone size: NA
D gene: TRBD2
J gene: TRBJ2-1
V gene: TRBV11-1
CDR3 protein: CASSSGLAVIDEQFF
CDR3 DNA: TGTGCCAGCAGCTCCGGACTAGCGGTCATAGATGAGCAGTTCTTC

clone size: NA
D gene: NA
J gene: TRBJ2-7
V gene: TRBV20-1
CDR3 protein: CSATPEAWIRTYEQYF
CDR3 DNA: TGCAGTGCTACCCCTGAGGCATGGATCCGAACCTACGAGCAGTACTTC

clone size: once
D gene: NA
J gene: TRBJ2-1
V gene: TRBV7-9
CDR3 protein: CASSLASGTVYNEQFF
CDR3 DNA: TGTGCCAGCAGCTTAGCGTCCGGGACCGTCTACAATGAGCAGTTCTTC

clone size: NA
D gene: TRBD2
J gene: TRBJ2-1
V gene: TRBV2
CDR3 protein: CARRRGGGFYNEQFF
CDR3 DNA: TGTGCCAGAAGACGAGGCGGGGGGTTCTACAATGAGCAGTTCTTC

clone size: few
D gene: NA
J gene: TRBJ1-3
V gene: TRBV7-9
CDR3 protein: CASSFLESGNTIYF
CDR3 DNA: TGTGCCAGCAGCTTCTTGGAGTCTGGAAACACCATATATTTT

clone size: many
D gene: NA
J gene: TRBJ1-1
V gene: TRBV28
CDR3 protein: CASKVSSGTEAFF
CDR3 DNA: TGTGCCAGCAAGGTTAGCAGCGGCACTGAAGCTTTCTTT

clone size: NA
D gene: NA
J gene: TRBJ2-7
V gene: TRBV10-2
CDR3 protein: CASSEEAPHQSYEQYF
CDR3 DNA: TGCGCCAGCAGTGAGGAGGCCCCGCACCAGTCCTACGAGCAGTACTTC

clone size: few
D gene: TRBD1
J gene: TRBJ1-5
V gene: TRBV6-5
CDR3 protein: CASSPDRIYSNQPQHF
CDR3 DNA: TGTGCCAGCAGCCCGGACAGGATCTATAGCAATCAGCCCCAGCATTTT

clone size: many
D gene: TRBD2
J gene: TRBJ2-1
V gene: TRBV7-2
CDR3 protein: CASSYDYAGGYNEQFF
CDR3 DNA: TGTGCCAGCAGCTACGACTACGCGGGGGGTTACAATGAGCAGTTCTTC

clone size: NA
D gene: NA
J gene: TRBJ1-2
V gene: TRBV20-1
CDR3 protein: CSARDEVRQPYGYTF
CDR3 DNA: TGCAGTGCTAGAGATGAGGTCAGACAGCCCTATGGCTACACCTTC

clone size: many
D gene: NA
J gene: TRBJ2-2
V gene: TRBV7-2
CDR3 protein: CASLGGELFF
CDR3 DNA: TGTGCCAGCCTCGGGGGGGAGCTGTTTTTT

clone size: NA
D gene: TRBD1
J gene: TRBJ1-1
V gene: TRBV4-1
CDR3 protein: CASSQEVAGGTEAFF
CDR3 DNA: TGCGCCAGCAGCCAAGAAGTCGCAGGGGGCACTGAAGCTTTCTTT

clone size: NA
D gene: NA
J gene: TRBJ1-5
V gene: TRBV20-1
CDR3 protein: CSARGLVPEGPPQPQHF
CDR3 DNA: TGCAGTGCTAGAGGACTCGTTCCGGAAGGGCCTCCTCAGCCCCAGCATTTT

clone size: few
D gene: NA
J gene: TRBJ1-2
V gene: TRBV12-3/TRBV12-4
CDR3 protein: CASSSSASLYYGYTF
CDR3 DNA: TGTGCCAGCAGTTCATCTGCGAGCCTGTACTATGGCTACACCTTC

clone size: many
D gene: TRBD1
J gene: TRBJ2-5
V gene: TRBV7-6
CDR3 protein: CASSSSTGTWTTQYF
CDR3 DNA: TGTGCCAGCAGCTCATCGACAGGGACGTGGACGACCCAGTACTTC

clone size: many
D gene: TRBD2
J gene: TRBJ2-3
V gene: TRBV7-2
CDR3 protein: CASSSTLFSGVSTDTQYF
CDR3 DNA: TGTGCCAGCAGCTCAACCCTTTTTAGCGGGGTGAGCACAGATACGCAGTATTTT

clone size: few
D gene: TRBD2
J gene: TRBJ2-1
V gene: TRBV12-3/TRBV12-4
CDR3 protein: CASSEDLTSGGANEQFF
CDR3 DNA: TGTGCCAGCAGCGAAGACTTGACGAGCGGGGGGGCGAATGAGCAGTTCTTC

clone size: NA
D gene: NA
J gene: TRBJ1-1
V gene: TRBV29-1
CDR3 protein: CSVTGISPEAFF
CDR3 DNA: TGCAGCGTTACAGGGATTAGCCCTGAAGCTTTCTTT

clone size: many
D gene: NA
J gene: TRBJ2-4
V gene: TRBV7-9
CDR3 protein: CASSTRDLRDDIQYF
CDR3 DNA: TGTGCCAGCAGCACCCGGGACCTCCGCGACGACATTCAGTACTTC

clone size: NA
D gene: NA
J gene: TRBJ1-2
V gene: TRBV20-1
CDR3 protein: CSAAMGGNGYTF
CDR3 DNA: TGCAGTGCGGCCATGGGCGGGAATGGCTACACCTTC

clone size: NA
D gene: NA
J gene: TRBJ2-1
V gene: TRBV6-4
CDR3 protein: CASSAGDSEQFF
CDR3 DNA: TGTGCCAGCAGTGCTGGTGACTCCGAGCAGTTCTTC

clone size: many
D gene: TRBD1
J gene: TRBJ1-5
V gene: TRBV6-2/TRBV6-3
CDR3 protein: CASRSQGARQPQHF
CDR3 DNA: TGTGCCAGCAGGAGTCAGGGGGCTCGTCAGCCCCAGCATTTT

clone size: once
D gene: NA
J gene: TRBJ2-2
V gene: TRBV28
CDR3 protein: CASRGGPGLLTGELFF
CDR3 DNA: TGTGCCAGCAGGGGTGGACCGGGACTTCTCACCGGGGAGCTGTTTTTT

clone size: many
D gene: NA
J gene: TRBJ2-7
V gene: TRBV6-1
CDR3 protein: CASTYTTAEPEQYF
CDR3 DNA: TGTGCCAGCACCTATACGACCGCAGAACCCGAGCAGTACTTC

clone size: few
D gene: NA
J gene: TRBJ2-5
V gene: TRBV7-3
CDR3 protein: CASSQGWTPRQETQYF
CDR3 DNA: TGTGCCAGCAGCCAAGGGTGGACACCGAGACAAGAGACCCAGTACTTC

clone size: NA
D gene: NA
J gene: TRBJ2-7
V gene: TRBV29-1
CDR3 protein: CSVVPDNHYEQYF
CDR3 DNA: TGCAGCGTTGTGCCGGACAACCACTACGAGCAGTACTTC

clone size: NA
D gene: NA
J gene: TRBJ2-2
V gene: TRBV6-5
CDR3 protein: CASSPRDNSNTGELFF
CDR3 DNA: TGTGCCAGCAGTCCAAGGGACAACTCGAACACCGGGGAGCTGTTTTTT

clone size: few
D gene: NA
J gene: TRBJ1-1
V gene: TRBV29-1
CDR3 protein: CSVEEANTEAFF
CDR3 DNA: TGCAGCGTTGAAGAGGCGAACACTGAAGCTTTCTTT